This T cell receptor beta chain was retrieved from a study of T-cell memory formation after mild COVID-19. This CDR3 is built from 18 residues. Germline loops: CDR1 MNHEY, CDR2 SVGEGT. Trimming removed 0 bases at V and 0 bases at J, with 18 bases between. TCRdb itself ran the 5' RACE reads through MiXCR, one entry per CDR3 protein. This table has 50,000 or so distinct CDR3 sequences, around 30% appearing once. The material sequenced was PBMCs or a T cell subset sorted from them (not recorded which). The V gene is TRBV6-2 or TRBV6-3, the J gene TRBJ2-7, with TRBD2 as a possible D gene (7 bases). This clonotype was sampled from a man aged 18 to 29 who had mild COVID-19 (a few samples of this study predate the infection). Cell type and time point are not known. This chain's CDR3 is CASSYSYGGGGSSYEQYF. CDR3 in DNA: TGTGCCAGCAGTTACTCCTACGGCGGGGGCGGAAGCTCCTACGAGCAGTACTTC.